This entry lists 26 T cell receptor beta chains sequenced from one sample in a study of CD8+ T cells in alopecia areata. RNA was extracted and reverse transcribed into cDNA as the sequencing template. The table came from immunoSEQ multiplex PCR; TCRdb's copy has only in-frame clones and leaves some out. The sample shows 100,000 to 150,000 clones, roughly 61% of them seen only once. The sample in question was CD4+ T cells sorted from blood, obtained at week 0. The receptors originated from a human donor with alopecia areata.

For this clone: Other DNA sequences in this sample translate to the same CDR3. V usage is TRBV5-1 and J usage is TRBJ1-5; 8 bases are a match to TRBD1. Germline values: CDR1 SGHRS, CDR2 YFSETQ. With 4 bases clipped from V and 7 bases from J, the junction kept 7 bases outside the gene matches. The CDR3 sequence is 14 residues long. The CDR3 sequence: CASSPDRGGQPQHF. Here the CDR3 DNA reads TGCGCCAGCAGCCCTGACAGGGGAGGGCAGCCCCAGCATTTT.

This chain connects TRBV5-4 to TRBJ2-5; D perhaps matches TRBD1 (6 bases). Germline V CDR1 and CDR2: SGHNT, YYREEE (reference sequence). With 4 bases removed from V and 1 base from J, the gap between germline ends came to 14 bases. The CDR3 loop spans 15 amino acids. CDR3 sequence: CASSIPDRFQETQYF. The CDR3 region has the DNA TGTGCCAGCAGCATTCCCGACAGGTTCCAAGAGACCCAGTACTTC.

This chain connects TRBV4-1 to TRBJ2-5, with D unresolved. This CDR3 is 13 amino acids long. Per the germline V gene, CDR1 is MGHRA and CDR2 is YSYEKL. The V end was cut by 0 bases, the J end by 2 bases, with 4 bases between. CDR3 bases: TGCGCCAGCAGCCAAGACAGACAAGAGACCCAGTACTTC. The encoded protein is CASSQDRQETQYF.

The chain uses TRBV7-3 and TRBJ2-1, with 9 bases matching TRBD2. The CDR3 contains 15 residues. J gave up 10 bases and V 4 bases, and 11 bases lay outside the gene matches. CDR1 SGHTA and CDR2 FQGTGA come from the germline V gene. CDR3 DNA sequence: TGTGCCAGCAGCTCCCTAGGACTAGCGAGTGGGGAGCAGTTCTTC. It codes for CASSSLGLASGEQFF.

The rearrangement joins TRBV10-3 to TRBJ2-7; 7 bases align to TRBD1. The J segment lost 0 bases and the V segment lost 6 bases, leaving 11 bases of the junction unmatched. CDR3 length equals 16 residues. CDR1 and CDR2 (germline): ENHRY, SYGVKD. The CDR3 is CAIRSRVRDSSYEQYF. Written as DNA, the CDR3 is TGTGCCATCAGATCGAGGGTCCGGGACAGCTCCTACGAGCAGTACTTC.

CDR3 protein: CASSLGQGAWRELFF. Here the CDR3 DNA reads TGCGCCAGCAGCTTGGGCCAGGGGGCTTGGCGGGAGCTGTTTTTT. The chain is built from TRBV5-1 and TRBJ2-2, with TRBD1 matching 8 bases. Losses at the gene ends were 0 bases for V and 9 bases for J; bases not matched to a gene: 7. CDR1 is SGHRS and CDR2 is YFSETQ in the germline V gene. CDR3 length equals 15 residues.

The rearrangement uses TRBV19 and TRBJ1-2; no definite D call. The CDR3 covers 11 residues. The germline gives CDR1 LNHDA, CDR2 SQIVND (reference sequence). Trimming cost V 5 bases and J 8 bases, with 9 bases left between them. The CDR3 loop is CASSGGMGYTF. The CDR3, as DNA: TGTGCCAGTAGTGGAGGGATGGGCTACACCTTC.

This clone was seen a single time. This rearrangement joins TRBV7-2 to TRBJ2-5; no clear D gene. The germline V gene encodes CDR1 SGHTA and CDR2 FQGNSA. Trimming took off 2 bases at V and 2 bases at J, with 15 bases between the two ends. This CDR3 is 16 amino acids long. CDR3 loop: CASSLSLARKQETQYF. CDR3 DNA sequence: TGTGCCAGCAGCTTAAGCCTCGCCAGGAAGCAAGAGACCCAGTACTTC.

The gene calls are TRBV29-1 and TRBJ1-1; 8 bases are a match to TRBD1. Trimming at V came to 7 bases and at J to 1 base, leaving 8 bases not matched to a gene. The CDR3 sequence is 14 residues long. Germline CDR1 SQVTM, CDR2 ANQGSEA. CDR3 protein: CSGTGQGANTEAFF. In nucleotides, the CDR3 is TGCAGCGGAACCGGACAGGGTGCGAACACTGAAGCTTTCTTT.

This clone was detected only a few times. V is TRBV19 and J is TRBJ1-5; 8 bases fit TRBD1. The junction had 3 bases not matched to a gene; V was cut back by 6 bases and J by 2 bases. CDR1 is LNHDA, CDR2 SQIVND, per germline (reference sequence). The CDR3 sequence is 14 residues long. The CDR3 sequence: CASSGQGGNQPQHF. In nucleotides, the CDR3 is TGTGCCAGTAGCGGACAGGGAGGCAATCAGCCCCAGCATTTT.

A few counts support this clone. The V and J genes are TRBV7-9 and TRBJ2-5, with 7 bases aligning to TRBD1. With the DNA end fitting TRBJ2-7 better, the J assignment may be wrong. Germline loops: CDR1 SEHNR, CDR2 FQNEAQ (reference sequence). The CDR3 loop spans 14 amino acids. The CDR3 region has the DNA TGTGCCAGCAGCCGGACAGGAGGTTCCTACGAGCAGTACTTC. It codes for CASSRTGGSYEQYF.

This chain links TRBV19 with TRBJ1-2; D not resolved. The V end was cut by 7 bases, the J end by 2 bases, with 11 bases between. In germline, CDR1 is LNHDA, CDR2 SQIVND (reference sequence). CDR3 length: 13 residues. The CDR3 bases are TGTGCCAGTACCCTAGACACGAACTATGGCTACACCTTC. Residues: CASTLDTNYGYTF.

The genes are TRBV6-5 and TRBJ1-2; no reliable D call. Germline CDR1 MNHEY, CDR2 SVGAGI. The CDR3 runs 13 residues. V shed 6 bases and J shed 9 bases, with 17 bases lying between them. CDR3 sequence: CASRADLSLSYTF. The CDR3 region has the DNA TGTGCCAGCAGGGCGGACCTTTCTTTAAGCTACACCTTC.

The genes are TRBV20-1 and TRBJ2-5; D is unclear. Germline V CDR1 and CDR2: DFQATT, SNEGSKA (reference sequence). CDR3 size: 11 residues. With 5 bases removed from V and 3 bases from J, the gap between germline ends came to 7 bases. CDR3 in DNA: TGCAGTGCTCCCTGGGAAGAGACCCAGTACTTC. Translation gives CSAPWEETQYF.

J is TRBJ1-1 and V is TRBV4-2; D is possibly TRBD1 (6 bases). V dropped 6 bases and J dropped 1 base, with 12 bases sitting between them. In germline, CDR1 is LGHNA, CDR2 YNFKEQ. There are 14 residues in the CDR3. Written as DNA, the CDR3 is TGTGCCAGCAGTGACAGGAAACCGAACACTGAAGCTTTCTTT. This sequence encodes CASSDRKPNTEAFF.

The rearrangement uses TRBV5-1 and TRBJ2-3; the D gene is possibly TRBD1 (5 bases). CDR1 and CDR2 from the germline V gene are SGHRS and YFSETQ. The V end was cut by 0 bases, the J end by 2 bases, with 13 bases between. This CDR3 spans 16 amino acids. The CDR3: CASSLEVQGPTDTQYF. The CDR3 DNA sequence: TGCGCCAGCAGCTTGGAGGTCCAGGGCCCCACAGATACGCAGTATTTT.

The table lists this clone with a few counts. The chain has TRBV11-1 and TRBJ2-1; D is ambiguous. CDR3 length: 15 residues. V gave up 2 bases and J gave up 0 bases, with 8 bases separating them. CDR1 and CDR2 from the germline V gene are SGHAT and FQDESV (reference sequence). Written as DNA, the CDR3 is TGTGCCAGCAGCTTATATCTCGACTCCTACAATGAGCAGTTCTTC. Translating gives CASSLYLDSYNEQFF.

The chain joins TRBV7-3 to TRBJ2-5, with TRBD2 as a possible D gene (5 bases). V lost 2 bases, J lost 5 bases, and 9 bases lay in between. This CDR3 has 13 residues. CDR1 is SGHTA and CDR2 is FQGTGA in the germline V gene. This chain's CDR3 is CASSLGPGETQYF. In DNA, the CDR3 is TGTGCCAGCAGCTTAGGGCCGGGGGAGACCCAGTACTTC. The full variable domain, with the rest looked up from reference TRBV7-3 and TRBJ2-5, is GAGVSQTPSNKVTEKGKYVELRCDPISGHTALYWYRQSLGQGPEFLIYFQGTGAADDSGLPNDRFFAVRPEGSVSTLKIQRTERGDSAVYLCASSLGPGETQYFGPGTRLLVL.

The chain employs TRBV2 and TRBJ1-1; D possibly corresponds to TRBD1 (5 bases). This CDR3 region has 15 residues. With 2 bases removed from V and 1 base from J, the gap between germline ends came to 11 bases. Germline lookup yields CDR1 SNHLY and CDR2 FYNNEI. The CDR3 sequence: CASSEFQGRNTEAFF. The CDR3 region has the DNA TGTGCCAGCAGTGAATTCCAGGGCAGGAACACTGAAGCTTTCTTT.

Concerning this clone itself: The identical CDR3 is also encoded by other nucleotide sequences in the sample. The J gene is TRBJ2-7, the V gene TRBV10-3, with 10 bases aligning to TRBD2. The CDR3 spans 13 residues. Trimming took 8 bases from V and 4 from J; bases not matched to a gene: 5. In germline, CDR1 is ENHRY, CDR2 SYGVKD. The CDR3 here is CAISELAGYEQYF. The DNA of the CDR3 is TGTGCCATCTCTGAACTAGCGGGGTACGAGCAGTACTTC.

With regard to this clone: With a much larger clone just one base away, this may be a read error. The chain employs TRBV7-6 and TRBJ1-1; no firm D call. From germline, CDR1 is SGHVS and CDR2 FNYEAQ. The CDR3 extends over 13 amino acids. Trimming stripped 2 bases from V and 1 base from J, with 5 bases between. CDR3 DNA: TGTGCCAGCAGCTTAACAGAGAACACTGAAGCTTTCTTT. Its protein product is CASSLTENTEAFF.

CDR3 bases: TGCAGTGCTAGAATCAGAGAGCAGTTCTTC. It encodes CSARIREQFF. J is TRBJ2-1 and V is TRBV20-1; D remains ambiguous. This CDR3 contains 10 residues. CDR1 is DFQATT, CDR2 SNEGSKA, per germline (reference sequence). V was cut by 2 bases and J by 10 bases, with 6 bases left in between.

The chain carries TRBV9 and TRBJ2-3; D not resolved. Trimming cost V 4 bases and J 1 base, with 13 bases left between them. The CDR3 contains 15 residues. CDR1 and CDR2 (germline): SGDLS, YYNGEE. The CDR3 region has the DNA TGTGCCAGCAGCTCCAGACCCCCGGGCACAGATACGCAGTATTTT. As protein: CASSSRPPGTDTQYF. Combining the CDR3 with reference TRBV9 and TRBJ2-3 gives the whole variable domain DSGVTQTPKHLITATGQRVTLRCSPRSGDLSVYWYQQSLDQGLQFLIQYYNGEERAKGNILERFSAQQFPDLHSELNLSSLELGDSALYFCASSSRPPGTDTQYFGPGTRLTVL.

The gene calls are TRBV19 and TRBJ1-5; D perhaps matches TRBD1 (6 bases). There are 16 residues in the CDR3. V was cut by 6 bases and J by 1 base, with 16 bases left in between. The germline V gene encodes CDR1 LNHDA and CDR2 SQIVND (reference sequence). CDR3 in amino acids: CASSRDWQGSNQPQHF. The DNA for the CDR3 is TGTGCCAGTAGCCGGGACTGGCAGGGGAGCAATCAGCCCCAGCATTTT.

This chain joins TRBV7-2 and TRBJ2-3; possible D gene TRBD2, 5 bases. The CDR3 has 14 residues. Germline values: CDR1 SGHTA, CDR2 FQGNSA. Trimming removed 3 bases at V and 6 bases at J, with 13 bases between. The CDR3 DNA is TGTGCCAGCAGCTTGCGGGCGTCCGGGGATACGCAGTATTTT. The encoded protein is CASSLRASGDTQYF.

The rearrangement uses TRBV28 and TRBJ1-1; tentatively, D is TRBD1 (6 bases). The V and J ends lost 8 bases and 0 bases respectively, with 16 bases between them. Germline lookup yields CDR1 MDHEN and CDR2 SYDVKM. The CDR3 loop spans 15 amino acids. The CDR3 sequence: CASSSGAAVNTEAFF. The CDR3 DNA is TGTGCCAGCTCTTCGGGGGCGGCCGTGAACACTGAAGCTTTCTTT.